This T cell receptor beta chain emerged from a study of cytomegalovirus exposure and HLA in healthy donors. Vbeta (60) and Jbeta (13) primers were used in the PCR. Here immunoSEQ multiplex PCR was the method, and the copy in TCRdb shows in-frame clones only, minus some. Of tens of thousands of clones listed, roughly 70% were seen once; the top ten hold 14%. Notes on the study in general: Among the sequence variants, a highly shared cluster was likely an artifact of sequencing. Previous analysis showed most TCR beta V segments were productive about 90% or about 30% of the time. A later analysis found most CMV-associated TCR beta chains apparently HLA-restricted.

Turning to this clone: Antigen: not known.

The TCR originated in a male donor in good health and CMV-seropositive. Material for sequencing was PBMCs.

CDR3: CASRPSGGADTQYF. The CDR3 nucleotides are TGCGCCAGCAGACCTAGCGGGGGGGCAGATACGCAGTATTTT. J is TRBJ2-3 and V is TRBV4-1; 12 nucleotides match TRBD2. Per germline, CDR1 MGHRA and CDR2 YSYEKL. The CDR3 sequence is 14 residues long. With V trimmed by 6 bases and J by 4 bases, 2 bases remained unmatched.